These 29 T cell receptor beta chains were all obtained from the same sample, sequenced in a study of T cell repertoires in ileal Crohn's disease. Clones were sequenced by immunoSEQ multiplex PCR, and TCRdb holds only the in-frame ones, with some missing. This table holds 11,000 or so clones, around 80% found once. The time point denotes: neoterminal ileum biopsy at postoperative endoscopy, about 6 months after surgery. Specimen: ileal tissue. These receptors all stem from an adult with Crohn's disease.

The J gene is TRBJ2-5, the V gene TRBV15, with a weak D call TRBD2 (5 bases). The CDR3 sequence is 14 residues long. In germline, CDR1 is LNHNV, CDR2 YYDKDF (reference sequence). V was pared by 0 bases and J by 2 bases, with 7 bases between. This CDR3 reads CATSRDRGQETQYF. CDR3 sequence (DNA): TGTGCCACCAGCAGAGATCGGGGACAAGAGACCCAGTACTTC.

The rearrangement joins TRBV10-3 to TRBJ2-1, with a tentative D call TRBD2 (6 bases). The CDR3 has 15 residues. In germline, CDR1 is ENHRY, CDR2 SYGVKD. The V end was cut by 6 bases, the J end by 6 bases, with 18 bases between. The CDR3 DNA is TGTGCCATCAGGGAGACTAGTGGGGTTCTCAATGAGCAGTTCTTC. Protein: CAIRETSGVLNEQFF.

V is TRBV5-6 and J is TRBJ1-1; 8 bases fit TRBD1. CDR3 size: 17 residues. CDR1 SGHDT and CDR2 YYEEEE come from the germline V gene. V lost 4 bases to trimming and J lost 0 bases; unmatched junction nucleotides: 11. CDR3 residues: CASSPRTGTYMNTEAFF. CDR3 sequence (DNA): TGTGCCAGCAGCCCCAGGACAGGGACCTATATGAACACTGAAGCTTTCTTT.

The chain carries TRBV19 and TRBJ1-1; D uncertain. Per the germline V gene, CDR1 is LNHDA and CDR2 is SQIVND (reference sequence). V dropped 8 bases and J dropped 1 base, with 14 bases sitting between them. The length of the CDR3 is 14 residues. In nucleotides, the CDR3 is TGTGCCAGTTCCGATGGTCCGGGGAACACTGAAGCTTTCTTT. Translated, it gives CASSDGPGNTEAFF.

The CDR3 sequence: CASSQDFPVGQGERNTIYF. The CDR3 region has the DNA TGCGCCAGCAGCCAAGATTTTCCCGTGGGACAGGGCGAGAGAAACACCATATATTTT. The V and J genes are TRBV4-1 and TRBJ1-3, with 9 bases fitting TRBD1. There are 19 residues in the CDR3. CDR1 is MGHRA and CDR2 is YSYEKL in the germline V gene. V was clipped by 0 bases and J by 5 bases; unmatched bases: 14.

The chain combines TRBV5-6 with TRBJ2-1, with D uncertain. CDR3 length: 15 amino acids. V was shortened by 2 bases and J by 1 base, with 10 bases between the two germline ends. Germline V gives CDR1 SGHDT, CDR2 YYEEEE. CDR3 residues: CASSFFELSYNEQFF. In nucleotides, the CDR3 is TGTGCCAGCAGCTTCTTTGAGTTGTCCTACAATGAGCAGTTCTTC.

This clone was counted once. The chain links TRBV6-6 to TRBJ2-2; maybe TRBD1 (6 bases). Trimming pared 4 bases from V and 5 bases from J, leaving 14 bases between. Germline loops: CDR1 MNHNY, CDR2 SVGAGI (reference sequence). This CDR3 contains 15 residues. In nucleotides, the CDR3 is TGTGCCAGCAGTTTGACAGGTCATGGAACCGGGGAGCTGTTTTTT. This codes for CASSLTGHGTGELFF.

The chain's CDR3 is CASRFQTGVSYEQYF. CDR3 sequence (DNA): TGTGCCAGCAGATTCCAGACAGGGGTGTCCTACGAGCAGTACTTC. This chain joins TRBV7-2 and TRBJ2-7; 8 bases map to TRBD1. The CDR3 has 15 amino acids. Per germline, CDR1 SGHTA and CDR2 FQGNSA. V dropped 6 bases and J dropped 1; count of bases not matched to a gene: 8.

A note on this clone: The junction and the germline gene differ at one end; a read error may be behind it. The V gene is TRBV11-2, the J gene TRBJ1-3; D uncertain. Germline assignment: CDR1 SGHAT and CDR2 FQNNGV. The CDR3 contains 15 residues. The CDR3 bases are TGTGCCAGCAGCTTAGGGTTCGACTCTGGAAACATCATATATTTT. This gives the protein CASSLGFDSGNIIYF.

The chain carries TRBV6-6 and TRBJ2-5; perhaps TRBD1 as D (6 bases). Trimming took 5 bases from V and 5 from J, leaving 15 bases between them. Germline lookup yields CDR1 MNHNY and CDR2 SVGAGI (reference sequence). This CDR3 comprises 14 residues. The CDR3 loop reads CASSLEGTLETQYF. CDR3 sequence (DNA): TGTGCCAGCAGTCTAGAAGGGACACTGGAGACCCAGTACTTC.

This chain links TRBV25-1 with TRBJ1-2, with a weak D call TRBD1 (5 bases). The CDR3 is made up of 16 amino acids. Germline V lookup: CDR1 MGHDK, CDR2 SYGVNS. Trimming stripped 1 base from V and 8 bases from J, with 20 bases between. The CDR3 loop is CASSESASGGWGGYTF. CDR3 sequence (DNA): TGTGCCAGCAGTGAATCCGCGTCGGGGGGTTGGGGCGGCTACACCTTC.

This clone was recorded once. The chain is built from TRBV6-5 and TRBJ1-5; 8 nucleotides match TRBD1. V dropped 6 bases and J dropped 4; count of bases not matched to a gene: 2. Germline CDR1 and CDR2: MNHEY and SVGAGI. This CDR3 has 13 amino acids. The CDR3 sequence: CASSRTGNQPQHF. The CDR3 DNA is TGTGCCAGCAGCAGGACAGGGAATCAGCCCCAGCATTTT.

The V and J genes are TRBV2 and TRBJ1-5, with D possibly being TRBD1 (6 bases). CDR1 is SNHLY, CDR2 FYNNEI, per germline. CDR3 length equals 15 residues. The germline V and J ends were trimmed by 8 bases and 4 bases, with 18 bases remaining between them. CDR3 amino acids: CASRREGGSNQPQHF. For the CDR3, the DNA is TGTGCCAGCCGACGGGAGGGGGGCTCGAATCAGCCCCAGCATTTT.

The rearrangement uses TRBV6-5 and TRBJ1-5; 9 bases map to TRBD1. CDR3 length: 15 amino acids. In germline, CDR1 is MNHEY, CDR2 SVGAGI. Losses at the gene ends were 5 bases for V and 7 bases for J; bases not matched to a gene: 9. CDR3 DNA sequence: TGTGCCAGCAGTCGCGGGGACAGGGCAGGGCAGCCCCAGCATTTT. As protein: CASSRGDRAGQPQHF.

A remark on this clone: This specimen includes other DNA sequences encoding the same CDR3. V is TRBV18 and J is TRBJ1-2, with D maybe TRBD1 (6 bases). The CDR3 totals 13 residues. Per the germline V gene, CDR1 is KGHSH and CDR2 is LQKENI. Trimming pared 2 bases from V and 2 bases from J, leaving 6 bases between. CDR3 region: CASSPGTNYGYTF. The CDR3 DNA follows: TGTGCCAGCTCACCAGGGACAAACTATGGCTACACCTTC.

This sequence joins TRBV4-3 and TRBJ2-5; the match to TRBD2 covers 14 bases. J was trimmed by 2 bases and V by 1 base; bases with no gene match: 3. In germline, CDR1 is LGHNA, CDR2 YSLEER. This CDR3 is built from 17 residues. DNA of the CDR3: TGCGCCAGCAGCCAAGGAGGGACTAGCGGGGGACAAGAGACCCAGTACTTC. Encoded protein: CASSQGGTSGGQETQYF.

The V call is TRBV21-1, the J call TRBJ2-7; TRBD1 is taken as the D call from the table, unchecked against the DNA. TRBV21-1 represents a pseudogene. The CDR3 covers 14 residues. CDR3 amino acids: CASSKAGQGYEQYF. The CDR3 nucleotides read TGTGCCAGCAGCAAAGCAGGGCAGGGCTACGAGCAGTACTTC.

This clone was detected only once. The rearrangement joins TRBV7-2 to TRBJ1-5; 8 positions agree with TRBD1. J gave up 2 bases and V 4 bases, and 7 bases lay outside the gene matches. This CDR3 has 16 amino acids. Germline V lookup: CDR1 SGHTA, CDR2 FQGNSA. CDR3 DNA sequence: TGTGCCAGCAGCTCGTGGACAGGGTTGCGCAATCAGCCCCAGCATTTT. As protein: CASSSWTGLRNQPQHF.

The CDR3 DNA follows: TGTGCCAGCAGCTTATCGGGGTTCAGCTACGAGCAGTACTTC. Residues: CASSLSGFSYEQYF. The chain employs TRBV5-6 and TRBJ2-7; perhaps TRBD2 as D (5 bases). V was cut by 2 bases and J by 3 bases, with 12 bases left in between. This CDR3 spans 14 amino acids. Germline V gives CDR1 SGHDT, CDR2 YYEEEE.

The gene calls are TRBV7-2 and TRBJ1-4, with D perhaps matching TRBD1 (5 bases). Trimming removed 6 bases at V and 5 bases at J, with 16 bases between. Germline V gene sequence: CDR1 SGHTA, CDR2 FQGNSA. This CDR3 region has 15 residues. CDR3 in amino acids: CASSRTDSGNEKLFF. The CDR3 DNA reads as TGTGCCAGCAGTCGAACCGACAGCGGGAATGAAAAACTGTTTTTT.

The chain has TRBV29-1 and TRBJ2-7, with 11 bases aligning to TRBD2. Germline CDR1 reads SQVTM; CDR2 reads ANQGSEA. CDR3 length: 12 residues. The V segment lost 3 bases and the J segment 6 bases; nucleotides outside the gene matches: 1. This chain's CDR3 is CSVEGTSGEQYF. CDR3 coding DNA: TGCAGCGTTGAGGGGACTAGCGGCGAGCAGTACTTC.

As regards this clone: In this CDR3 the conserved last residue, phenylalanine or tryptophan, is missing, so a read error is likely. V usage is TRBV4-2 and J usage is TRBJ1-2; the D is unclear. The germline gives CDR1 LGHNA, CDR2 YNFKEQ. This CDR3 region has 15 residues. Trimming took 0 bases from V and 3 from J, leaving 11 bases between them. The CDR3 region is CASSQDNLGDYGYTL. The CDR3 DNA reads TGTGCCAGCAGCCAAGATAACCTCGGGGACTATGGCTACACCCTC.

The count of this clone is one. This chain joins TRBV7-2 and TRBJ1-5; the D is unclear. Germline CDR1 SGHTA, CDR2 FQGNSA. This CDR3 is built from 14 residues. V gave up 1 base and J gave up 6 bases, with 10 bases separating them. The CDR3 DNA follows: TGTGCCAGCAGCTTAGGGTCCCCTATTCAGCCCCAGCATTTT. Translation: CASSLGSPIQPQHF.

This rearrangement joins TRBV7-8 to TRBJ1-1, with D unclear. The CDR3 runs to 12 residues. V lost 4 bases and J lost 3, with 6 bases in between. Looked up from germline, CDR1 is SGHVS and CDR2 is FQNEAQ. CDR3 amino acids: CASSSQYTEAFF. The CDR3 nucleotides read TGTGCCAGCAGCTCCCAGTACACTGAAGCTTTCTTT.

The V gene is TRBV19, the J gene TRBJ1-1, with no clear D. Trimming stripped 6 bases from V and 0 bases from J, with 11 bases between. Germline loops: CDR1 LNHDA, CDR2 SQIVND (reference sequence). This CDR3 is built from 14 residues. The CDR3 is CASRDTAMNTEAFF. CDR3 nucleotides: TGTGCCAGTAGGGATACAGCCATGAACACTGAAGCTTTCTTT.

J is TRBJ1-2 and V is TRBV7-9; D gene ambiguous. The ends were cut back, 5 bases at V and 5 bases at J, with 12 bases in the middle. CDR1 and CDR2 from the germline V gene are SEHNR and FQNEAQ (reference sequence). The CDR3 runs to 13 residues. Here the CDR3 reads CASSPGRFYGYTF. The CDR3 DNA is TGTGCCAGCAGCCCGGGGAGATTTTATGGCTACACCTTC.

This clone has a handful of counts. V usage is TRBV7-2 and J usage is TRBJ1-5; TRBD1 matches 9 bases. V shed 1 base, J shed 6 bases, and the junction held 1 base outside the gene matches. CDR1 and CDR2 from the germline V gene are SGHTA and FQGNSA. This CDR3 has 14 amino acids. The CDR3 DNA reads as TGTGCCAGCAGCTTAGGGACAGGGGTTCAGCCCCAGCATTTT. It codes for CASSLGTGVQPQHF.

Turning to this clone: Other nucleotide sequences from this sample produce the same CDR3. This sequence joins TRBV6-6 and TRBJ2-5; a possible D gene is TRBD1 (6 bases). The CDR3 extends over 15 amino acids. Trimming pared 2 bases from V and 2 bases from J, leaving 12 bases between. CDR1 is MNHNY, CDR2 SVGAGI, per germline (reference sequence). The CDR3 reads CASSYRTALQETQYF. Written as DNA, the CDR3 is TGTGCCAGCAGTTACCGGACAGCACTACAAGAGACCCAGTACTTC.

This chain uses TRBV4-2 with TRBJ2-7, with 10 bases matching TRBD1. The CDR3 is 15 amino acids. The trim removed 4 bases at V and 3 bases at J, leaving 6 bases unmatched. CDR1 is LGHNA, CDR2 YNFKEQ, per germline. The CDR3 DNA reads as TGTGCCAGCAGCCGCGGGACAGGGGAAAGCTACGAGCAGTACTTC. The encoded protein is CASSRGTGESYEQYF.